The following is a T cell receptor beta chain sequence with its context. This specimen belongs to a study of early T cells in non-severe SARS-CoV-2 infection. Study-level background: The authors sequenced bulk RNA from unsorted whole blood, leaving chains unpaired.

Individual cDNA molecules were tagged with unique molecular identifiers. A single record per CDR3 protein comes from TCRdb applying MiXCR to the 5' RACE reads. Seen here are fewer than 30,000 distinct CDR3 sequences, more than 4.5% observed once, and the top ten hold 3.5% to 4.5%. The specimen sequenced was whole blood. This TCR derives from an adult who was a healthcare worker with PCR-confirmed SARS-CoV-2 infection or an uninfected control (not recorded which).

The DNA of the CDR3 is TGCGCCAGCAGGGATATAGATCTTTCATTATTGAACACTGAAGCTTTCTTT. It is translated as CASRDIDLSLLNTEAFF. The gene calls are TRBV5-1 and TRBJ1-1; no clear D gene. The CDR3 runs to 17 residues. The V gene lost 5 bases and the J gene lost 0 bases, with 20 bases spanning the gap. Germline lookup yields CDR1 SGHRS and CDR2 YFSETQ.